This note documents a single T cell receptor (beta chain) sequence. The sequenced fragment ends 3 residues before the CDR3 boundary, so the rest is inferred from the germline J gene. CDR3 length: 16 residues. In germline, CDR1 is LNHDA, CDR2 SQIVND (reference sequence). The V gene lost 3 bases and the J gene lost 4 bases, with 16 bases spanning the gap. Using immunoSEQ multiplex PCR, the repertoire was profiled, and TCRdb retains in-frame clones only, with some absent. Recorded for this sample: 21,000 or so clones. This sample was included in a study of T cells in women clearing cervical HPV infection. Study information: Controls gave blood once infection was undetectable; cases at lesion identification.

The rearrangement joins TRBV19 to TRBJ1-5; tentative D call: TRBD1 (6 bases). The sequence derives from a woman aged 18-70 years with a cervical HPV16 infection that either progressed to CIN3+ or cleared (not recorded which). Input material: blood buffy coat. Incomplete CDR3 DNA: TGTGCCAGTAGTATGCAACAGGGCGGTGGGAATCAGCCC. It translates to CASSMQQGGGNQP. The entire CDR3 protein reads CASSMQQGGGNQPQHF.